A single sample is the source of the 8 T cell receptor beta chains below, sequenced in a study of blood T cell repertoires in COVID-19. Profiling relied on immunoSEQ multiplex PCR, and the TCRdb table lists in-frame clones only, not all of them. This sample has 200,000 to 250,000 clones; roughly 90% occur once, and the top ten carry approximately 2.8%. Specimen: PBMCs or T cells enriched from blood (not recorded which). All receptors derive from a woman aged 30 to 39 with acute COVID-19.

DNA of the CDR3: TGCGCCAGCAGCCAAGTTAGCAGTAATCAGCCCCAGCATTTT. Translated, it gives CASSQVSSNQPQHF. This sequence joins TRBV4-1 and TRBJ1-5; unclear D gene. The V gene lost 1 base and the J gene lost 4 bases, with 8 bases spanning the gap. CDR3 length: 14 residues. Germline V gene sequence: CDR1 MGHRA, CDR2 YSYEKL.

This clone has a single count. The chain carries TRBV13 and TRBJ2-7, with 10 positions matching TRBD1. The CDR3 runs to 15 residues. The V gene's germline CDR1 is PRHDT and CDR2 FYEKMQ (reference sequence). V trimming: 8 bases; J trimming: 0 bases; junction bases outside the gene matches: 7. CDR3 DNA sequence: TGTGCCAGCGCGGGGACAGGGGTATCCTCCTACGAGCAGTACTTC. Amino acid sequence: CASAGTGVSSYEQYF.

The chain uses TRBV6-5 and TRBJ2-2, with D tentatively TRBD2 (6 bases). Germline V gene data show CDR1 as MNHEY and CDR2 as SVGAGI. Trimming removed 0 bases at V and 5 bases at J, with 10 bases between. The CDR3 has 15 residues. CDR3 sequence: CASSYSGGVTGELFF. CDR3 DNA sequence: TGTGCCAGCAGTTACTCGGGGGGTGTTACCGGGGAGCTGTTTTTT.

The CDR3 loop is CASSLEVAGEEETQYF. CDR3 nucleotides: TGTGCCAGCAGCTTAGAGGTAGCAGGGGAAGAAGAGACCCAGTACTTC. The rearrangement uses TRBV7-6 and TRBJ2-5, with a tentative D call TRBD1 (6 bases). Germline V gene lookup returns CDR1 SGHVS and CDR2 FNYEAQ. This CDR3 has 16 residues. V was trimmed by 1 base and J by 3 bases, leaving 15 bases between them.

The genes are TRBV5-5 and TRBJ1-2, with unresolved D. CDR3 length: 15 residues. Germline V gene lookup returns CDR1 SGHKS and CDR2 YYEKEE (reference sequence). The V and J ends lost 0 bases and 4 bases respectively, with 13 bases between them. CDR3 loop: CASSLGQDFSYGYTF. CDR3 nucleotide sequence: TGTGCCAGCAGCTTGGGTCAGGATTTTTCCTATGGCTACACCTTC.

J is TRBJ1-1 and V is TRBV10-3; TRBD1 is a possible D gene (5 bases). The V end lost 6 bases, the J end lost 0 bases, and 8 bases lay between the germline ends. CDR1 and CDR2 (germline): ENHRY, SYGVKD. The CDR3 runs to 13 residues. The CDR3: CAIRTEMNTEAFF. The DNA for the CDR3 is TGTGCCATCAGGACAGAGATGAACACTGAAGCTTTCTTT.

The CDR3 protein is CASSLAANYGYTF. For the CDR3, the DNA is TGTGCCAGCAGCTTAGCAGCTAACTATGGCTACACCTTC. The rearrangement uses TRBV11-2 and TRBJ1-2, with D unresolved. The germline gives CDR1 SGHAT, CDR2 FQNNGV. The CDR3 contains 13 residues. The V gene lost 1 base and the J gene lost 0 bases, with 3 bases spanning the gap.

This sequence joins TRBV5-1 and TRBJ2-5, with a weak D call TRBD1 (5 bases). Germline assignment: CDR1 SGHRS and CDR2 YFSETQ. The CDR3 has 13 residues. V dropped 7 bases and J dropped 5 bases, with 15 bases sitting between them. The CDR3, as DNA: TGCGCCAGCTTCCGGGCCCCAGGGGAGACCCAGTACTTC. Protein sequence: CASFRAPGETQYF. Based on the CDR3 plus reference TRBV5-1 and TRBJ2-5, the full variable domain is KAGVTQTPRYLIKTRGQQVTLSCSPISGHRSVSWYQQTPGQGLQFLFEYFSETQRNKGNFPGRFSGRQFSNSRSEMNVSTLELGDSALYLCASFRAPGETQYFGPGTRLLVL.